The 25 T cell receptor beta chains listed next were all sequenced from one sample in a study of cytomegalovirus exposure and HLA in healthy donors. Both 60 Vbeta primers and 13 Jbeta primers went into the PCR. Here immunoSEQ multiplex PCR was the method, and the copy in TCRdb shows in-frame clones only, minus some. This repertoire shows around 140,000 clones, roughly 80% found once; its top ten account for 0.75% to 0.95%. The sequencing sample was made of PBMCs. The source of these receptors is a woman aged 60-75 years in good health and CMV-seronegative.

The chain is built from TRBV7-9 and TRBJ2-1; 12 nucleotides align to TRBD2. Losses at the gene ends were 2 bases for V and 8 bases for J; bases not matched to a gene: 7. Germline V gives CDR1 SEHNR, CDR2 FQNEAQ (reference sequence). The CDR3 extends over 16 amino acids. In nucleotides, the CDR3 is TGTGCCAGCAGCTTACCTAGCGGGGGGGCCGGGGATGAGCAGTTCTTC. Protein sequence: CASSLPSGGAGDEQFF.

The rearrangement links TRBV7-9 to TRBJ2-7, with 15 nucleotides matching TRBD2. Germline V gene data show CDR1 as SEHNR and CDR2 as FQNEAQ (reference sequence). This CDR3 region has 16 residues. V was pared by 4 bases and J by 3 bases, with 4 bases of the junction left unmatched. CDR3 in DNA: TGTGCCAGCAGCTCCGGACTAGCGGGGGGGTTCTACGAGCAGTACTTC. The encoded protein is CASSSGLAGGFYEQYF.

Concerning this clone: Other DNA sequences in this specimen translate into the identical CDR3. The chain recombines TRBV6-6 with TRBJ1-1; no clear D. The germline gives CDR1 MNHNY, CDR2 SVGAGI (reference sequence). This CDR3 has 13 residues. Trimming left V 5 bases short and J 1 base short, with 8 bases between. The CDR3 is CASSRGGNTEAFF. The CDR3 DNA sequence: TGTGCCAGCAGTCGGGGAGGGAACACTGAAGCTTTCTTT.

The chain employs TRBV2 and TRBJ2-6; a weak D match, TRBD1 (6 bases). Trimming left V 7 bases short and J 2 bases short, with 12 bases between. Germline CDR1 is SNHLY and CDR2 is FYNNEI. The CDR3 is made up of 15 amino acids. CDR3 sequence reads: CASTKRGTGANVLTF. The CDR3 nucleotides read TGTGCCAGCACCAAAAGGGGGACTGGGGCCAACGTCCTGACTTTC.

This clone was picked up a small number of times. The rearrangement joins TRBV15 to TRBJ2-6; 8 positions match TRBD1. Germline CDR1 reads LNHNV; CDR2 reads YYDKDF (reference sequence). This CDR3 region has 18 residues. The V gene end was trimmed by 1 base and the J gene end by 4 bases; junction bases not matched to a gene: 9. This chain's CDR3 is CATSRGGQGARGANVLTF. CDR3 DNA sequence: TGTGCCACCAGCAGAGGAGGGCAGGGGGCGCGAGGGGCCAACGTCCTGACTTTC.

The chain has TRBV28 and TRBJ1-2; no definite D call. The CDR3 sequence is 13 residues long. Looked up from germline, CDR1 is MDHEN and CDR2 is SYDVKM. Trimming cost V 3 bases and J 0 bases, with 5 bases left between them. CDR3 DNA sequence: TGTGCCAGCAGTTTGAGAACTAACTATGGCTACACCTTC. Translated, it gives CASSLRTNYGYTF.

This clone has a single count. This chain joins TRBV18 and TRBJ2-2; D possibly corresponds to TRBD1 (6 bases). Germline V lookup: CDR1 KGHSH, CDR2 LQKENI. Trimming took off 6 bases at V and 2 bases at J, with 13 bases between the two ends. This CDR3 is 15 amino acids long. The CDR3 sequence: CASSERTVNTGELFF. In DNA, the CDR3 is TGTGCCAGCTCGGAAAGGACAGTAAACACCGGGGAGCTGTTTTTT.

V is TRBV5-1 and J is TRBJ2-7; the match to TRBD2 covers 7 bases. V lost 0 bases to trimming and J lost 0 bases; unmatched junction nucleotides: 6. Germline V CDR1 and CDR2: SGHRS, YFSETQ. The CDR3 is 16 residues long. The CDR3 bases are TGCGCCAGCAGCTTGGGCCTAGCGGAACGCTCCTACGAGCAGTACTTC. Protein: CASSLGLAERSYEQYF.

The chain's CDR3 is CATSRAPNYEQYF. The DNA of the CDR3 is TGTGCCACCAGCAGAGCCCCAAACTACGAGCAGTACTTC. The rearrangement uses TRBV15 and TRBJ2-7; the D is unclear. The CDR3 has 13 residues. CDR1 and CDR2 (germline): LNHNV, YYDKDF (reference sequence). V was clipped by 1 base and J by 3 bases, with 7 bases between them. Looking up the rest from reference TRBV15 and TRBJ2-7 gives the full variable domain: DAMVIQNPRYQVTQFGKPVTLSCSQTLNHNVMYWYQQKSSQAPKLLFHYYDKDFNNEADTPDNFQSRRPNTSFCFLDIRSPGLGDTAMYLCATSRAPNYEQYFGPGTRLTVT.

For the CDR3, the DNA is TGTGCCAGCAGCCAAGTTGGACAGGGGGCCCTGGCGAGCTCCTACAATGAGCAGTTCTTC. It yields the protein CASSQVGQGALASSYNEQFF. The chain combines TRBV9 with TRBJ2-1; TRBD1 agrees at 11 bases. CDR3 length equals 20 residues. Per germline, CDR1 SGDLS and CDR2 YYNGEE. V lost 4 bases and J lost 0; bases outside the gene matches: 15.

This clone rates as medium-sized (0.01 to 0.1%). This rearrangement joins TRBV6-5 to TRBJ2-7; TRBD2 agrees at 8 bases. The CDR3 sequence is 15 residues long. With V trimmed by 7 bases and J by 5 bases, 13 bases remained unmatched. Germline V gene lookup returns CDR1 MNHEY and CDR2 SVGAGI. The CDR3 here is CASNRPGGRRNEQYF. In nucleotides, the CDR3 is TGTGCCAGCAACCGCCCGGGGGGGCGGAGGAACGAGCAGTACTTC.

V is TRBV28 and J is TRBJ2-7; no reliable D call. The CDR3 is made up of 14 amino acids. Germline V CDR1 and CDR2: MDHEN, SYDVKM. V lost 8 bases, J lost 0 bases, and 14 bases lay in between. Here the CDR3 reads CASRPRHSSYEQYF. The DNA of the CDR3 is TGTGCCAGCCGACCGCGACACAGCTCCTACGAGCAGTACTTC. The full variable domain, with the rest looked up from reference TRBV28 and TRBJ2-7, is DVKVTQSSRYLVKRTGEKVFLECVQDMDHENMFWYRQDPGLGLRLIYFSYDVKMKEKGDIPEGYSVSREKKERFSLILESASTNQTSMYLCASRPRHSSYEQYFGPGTRLTVT.

Turning to this clone: The sample holds other DNA sequences that translate to the same CDR3. The chain uses TRBV19 and TRBJ2-6; D is uncertain. This CDR3 has 13 residues. The ends were cut back, 8 bases at V and 0 bases at J, with 5 bases in the middle. Germline loops: CDR1 LNHDA, CDR2 SQIVND (reference sequence). The CDR3 loop is CASHSSGANVLTF. The CDR3 coding sequence is TGTGCCAGTCACAGCTCTGGGGCCAACGTCCTGACTTTC.

The CDR3 DNA sequence: TGTGCCAGCAGCTTAGGAGGGTGGGCTGGGCAGCAGTTCTTC. This sequence encodes CASSLGGWAGQQFF. V usage is TRBV7-8 and J usage is TRBJ2-1; tentatively, D is TRBD2 (5 bases). The length of the CDR3 is 14 residues. The germline V gene encodes CDR1 SGHVS and CDR2 FQNEAQ. Deletions cut 1 base from V and 11 bases from J, with 15 bases between.

The J gene is TRBJ1-2, the V gene TRBV5-1, with a weak D call TRBD1 (6 bases). The V and J ends lost 3 bases and 8 bases respectively, with 14 bases between them. The CDR3 is 13 residues long. Germline V gives CDR1 SGHRS, CDR2 YFSETQ. CDR3 nucleotide sequence: TGCGCCAGCAGCTCCGCAGGGGTTATCGGCTACACCTTC. It yields the protein CASSSAGVIGYTF.

In this sample, this clone turned up a few times. V and J are TRBV4-1 and TRBJ1-2, with D tentatively TRBD1 (6 bases). From germline, CDR1 is MGHRA and CDR2 YSYEKL. Trimming left V 4 bases short and J 0 bases short, with 18 bases between. The CDR3 is made up of 17 amino acids. CDR3 protein: CASSPTDSLKANYGYTF. CDR3 bases: TGCGCCAGCAGCCCCACGGACAGTCTCAAAGCTAACTATGGCTACACCTTC.

The rearrangement links TRBV14 to TRBJ1-3; tentative D call: TRBD1 (6 bases). Germline lookup yields CDR1 SGHDN and CDR2 FVKESK. V was pared by 4 bases and J by 4 bases, with 17 bases between. The CDR3 has 16 amino acids. This CDR3 reads CASSLTQGPPGNTIYF. Here the CDR3 DNA reads TGTGCCAGCAGCCTCACACAGGGACCTCCCGGAAACACCATATATTTT.

The J gene is TRBJ2-5, the V gene TRBV5-4; 8 bases are a match to TRBD2. The V segment lost 4 bases and the J segment 2 bases; nucleotides outside the gene matches: 7. CDR1 and CDR2 from the germline V gene are SGHNT and YYREEE (reference sequence). This CDR3 is built from 15 residues. CDR3 sequence reads: CASSSSGGPQETQYF. CDR3 DNA: TGTGCCAGCAGCAGCAGCGGGGGACCTCAAGAGACCCAGTACTTC.

V gene TRBV2 combines with J gene TRBJ2-4; TRBD1 aligns across 9 bases. J gave up 0 bases and V 3 bases, and 12 bases lay outside the gene matches. This CDR3 contains 19 residues. CDR1 and CDR2 (germline): SNHLY, FYNNEI. Here the CDR3 reads CASSDLGQGGRLAKNIQYF. The CDR3, as DNA: TGTGCCAGCAGTGATCTGGGACAGGGAGGGAGACTAGCCAAAAACATTCAGTACTTC.

This clone showed up just a few times. V gene TRBV19 combines with J gene TRBJ2-1; 8 bases align to TRBD1. The V and J ends lost 9 bases and 6 bases, in that order; junction bases with no gene match: 10. CDR3 size: 14 residues. CDR1 is LNHDA and CDR2 is SQIVND in the germline V gene (reference sequence). CDR3 coding DNA: TGTGCCAGCCTCAACGGACAGGGTGGCAATGAGCAGTTCTTC. It encodes CASLNGQGGNEQFF.

The chain combines TRBV18 with TRBJ1-3, with TRBD1 matching over 9 bases. Germline V gene lookup returns CDR1 KGHSH and CDR2 LQKENI. The CDR3 totals 17 residues. V lost 3 bases and J lost 0; bases outside the gene matches: 6. In DNA, the CDR3 is TGTGCCAGCTCACCGGTTTCGGGACAGGGCTCTGGAAACACCATATATTTT. Its protein product is CASSPVSGQGSGNTIYF.

The gene calls are TRBV5-3 and TRBJ1-5; D not resolved. Being an ORF, TRBV5-3 has a function that is uncertain. The CDR3 sequence is 15 residues long. V was cut by 5 bases and J by 5 bases, with 17 bases left in between. CDR3 sequence (DNA): TGTGCCAGAAGGGAAGGCACAGCAGTCGATCAGCCCCAGCATTTT. Its protein is CARREGTAVDQPQHF.

The rearrangement uses TRBV19 and TRBJ1-5; tentative D call: TRBD1 (6 bases). The CDR3 contains 15 residues. The germline V gene encodes CDR1 LNHDA and CDR2 SQIVND (reference sequence). V dropped 5 bases and J dropped 7 bases, with 18 bases sitting between them. The CDR3 loop reads CASSEDRAPGQPQHF. The CDR3 DNA sequence: TGTGCCAGTAGTGAGGACAGAGCCCCGGGGCAGCCCCAGCATTTT.

This clone showed up just once. CDR3 sequence reads: CASSPQPGGMNTEAFF. The CDR3 bases are TGTGCCAGCTCACCACAGCCGGGGGGCATGAACACTGAAGCTTTCTTT. V gene TRBV18 combines with J gene TRBJ1-1; D perhaps matches TRBD1 (6 bases). Germline assignment: CDR1 KGHSH and CDR2 LQKENI. This CDR3 is 16 amino acids long. V was clipped by 1 base and J by 0 bases, with 12 bases between them.

This clone has just a few counts. The chain has TRBV27 and TRBJ2-2; D is unclear. Germline V lookup: CDR1 MNHEY, CDR2 SMNVEV (reference sequence). The CDR3 is 15 residues long. Trimming pared 4 bases from V and 8 bases from J, leaving 17 bases between. CDR3 in amino acids: CASSYSHASPGELFF. Written as DNA, the CDR3 is TGTGCCAGCAGTTATTCCCATGCGTCCCCTGGGGAGCTGTTTTTT.